This entry lists 6 T cell receptor beta chains sequenced from one sample in a study of OX40 agonist ivuxolimab in advanced cancers. Clones were read by immunoSEQ multiplex PCR, and TCRdb kept only the in-frame ones, dropping some. Of some 63,000 clones detected, more than 75% appear once; the ten largest clones hold roughly 5%. The sequencing used CD4+ or CD8+ T cells sorted from blood, collected in a trial of the OX40 agonist ivuxolimab. These receptors originate from an adult with an advanced solid tumor such as melanoma, head and neck, liver or kidney cancer.

Here the CDR3 reads CSVAVTYEQYF. DNA of the CDR3: TGCAGCGTTGCTGTTACCTACGAGCAGTACTTC. This chain uses TRBV29-1 with TRBJ2-7; the D is unclear. Germline V CDR1 and CDR2: SQVTM, ANQGSEA. Trimming removed 4 bases at V and 2 bases at J, with 6 bases between. The CDR3 sequence is 11 residues long.

This chain links TRBV25-1 with TRBJ2-3; D gene uncertain. The CDR3 runs to 12 residues. Germline V lookup: CDR1 MGHDK, CDR2 SYGVNS. Trimming took 1 base from V and 4 from J, leaving 3 bases between them. The CDR3: CASSESADTQYF. The CDR3 coding sequence is TGTGCCAGCAGTGAATCGGCAGATACGCAGTATTTT. Together with reference TRBV25-1 and TRBJ2-3, the CDR3 gives the full variable domain: EADIYQTPRYLVIGTGKKITLECSQTMGHDKMYWYQQDPGMELHLIHYSYGVNSTEKGDLSSESTVSRIRTEHFPLTLESARPSHTSQYLCASSESADTQYFGPGTRLTVL.

This chain uses TRBV28 with TRBJ1-2; D gene uncertain. CDR1 is MDHEN and CDR2 is SYDVKM in the germline V gene. V was trimmed by 6 bases and J by 8 bases, leaving 16 bases between them. The CDR3 has 13 amino acids. The CDR3 is CASSSPPVRGYTF. Here the CDR3 DNA reads TGTGCCAGCAGCTCCCCCCCCGTGCGGGGCTACACCTTC.

The chain has TRBV4-1 and TRBJ1-5, with 7 bases lining up with TRBD1. V was pared by 1 base and J by 1 base, with 13 bases of the junction left unmatched. The CDR3 has 19 amino acids. The germline V gene encodes CDR1 MGHRA and CDR2 YSYEKL. The CDR3 here is CASSQGLISGTESNQPQHF. For the CDR3, the DNA is TGCGCCAGCAGCCAAGGACTTATATCCGGGACAGAGAGCAATCAGCCCCAGCATTTT.

The chain combines TRBV7-3 with TRBJ1-2; 7 nucleotides align to TRBD1. This CDR3 contains 13 residues. Germline V lookup: CDR1 SGHTA, CDR2 FQGTGA. V shed 3 bases, J shed 7 bases, and the junction held 5 bases outside the gene matches. The CDR3 loop reads CASSLEGASGYTF. CDR3 bases: TGTGCCAGCAGCTTGGAGGGGGCGTCTGGCTACACCTTC.

The rearrangement links TRBV6-6 to TRBJ1-2; D possibly corresponds to TRBD1 (6 bases). Germline CDR1 and CDR2: MNHNY and SVGAGI (reference sequence). This CDR3 region has 15 residues. Trimming took 4 bases from V and 8 from J, leaving 20 bases between them. The CDR3 sequence is CASSSLLGGAQGYTF. CDR3 DNA sequence: TGTGCCAGCAGTTCCCTCTTGGGGGGGGCGCAGGGCTACACCTTC.